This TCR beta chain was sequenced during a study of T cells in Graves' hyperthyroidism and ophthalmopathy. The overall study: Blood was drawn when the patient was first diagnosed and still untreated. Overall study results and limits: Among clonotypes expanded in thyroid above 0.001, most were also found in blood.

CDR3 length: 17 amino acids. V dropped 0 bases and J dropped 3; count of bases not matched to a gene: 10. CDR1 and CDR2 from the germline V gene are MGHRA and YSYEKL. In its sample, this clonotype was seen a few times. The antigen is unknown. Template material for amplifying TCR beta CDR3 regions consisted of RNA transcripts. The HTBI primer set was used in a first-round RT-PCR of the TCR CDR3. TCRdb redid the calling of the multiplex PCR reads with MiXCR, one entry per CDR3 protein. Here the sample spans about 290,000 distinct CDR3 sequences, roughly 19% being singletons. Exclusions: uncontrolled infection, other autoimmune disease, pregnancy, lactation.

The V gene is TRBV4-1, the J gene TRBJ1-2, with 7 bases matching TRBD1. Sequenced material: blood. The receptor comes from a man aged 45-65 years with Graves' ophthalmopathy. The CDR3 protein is CASSQDRGAGGDYGYTF. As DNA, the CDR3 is TGCGCCAGCAGCCAAGATCGCGGAGCAGGGGGGGACTATGGCTACACCTTC.